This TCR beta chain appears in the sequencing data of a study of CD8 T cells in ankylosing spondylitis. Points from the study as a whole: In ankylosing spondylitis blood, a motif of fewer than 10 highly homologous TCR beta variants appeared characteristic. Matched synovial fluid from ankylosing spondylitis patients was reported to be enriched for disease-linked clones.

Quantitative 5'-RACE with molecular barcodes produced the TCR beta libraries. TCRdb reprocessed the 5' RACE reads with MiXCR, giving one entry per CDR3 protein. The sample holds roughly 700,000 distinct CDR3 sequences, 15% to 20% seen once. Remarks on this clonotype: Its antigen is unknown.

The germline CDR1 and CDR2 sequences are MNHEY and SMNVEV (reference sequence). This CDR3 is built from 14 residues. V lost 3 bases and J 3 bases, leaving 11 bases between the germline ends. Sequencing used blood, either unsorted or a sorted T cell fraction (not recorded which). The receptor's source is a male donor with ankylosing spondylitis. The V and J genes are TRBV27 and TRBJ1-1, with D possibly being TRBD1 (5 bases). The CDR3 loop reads CASSFRASDTEAFF. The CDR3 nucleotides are TGTGCCAGCAGTTTCAGGGCCTCGGACACTGAAGCTTTCTTT.